This is a list of T cell receptor beta chains from one sample in a study of T cells after yellow fever vaccination. One entry per CDR3 protein, called by TCRdb with MiXCR from the 5' RACE reads. Of 100,000 to 150,000 distinct CDR3 sequences listed, about 7% are singletons. Sample: CD4+ T cells sorted from PBMCs, taken roughly 10 days after the first yellow fever vaccination. These receptors were collected from a man between 18 and 29 years old who received the YFV17D yellow fever vaccine. Both conserved end residues are part of each CDR3. Fields, in order: V gene, D gene, J gene, clone size, CDR3 protein, CDR3 DNA. A D gene is named only where the DNA matches it firmly. Not every row has a clone size; where given, it reads once, few, many or a size class.

>TRBV7-2|TRBD2|TRBJ2-3|many
CASSLVAGPPDTQYF
TGTGCCAGCAGCTTAGTAGCGGGCCCGCCGGATACGCAGTATTTT
>TRBV7-2|TRBD1|TRBJ2-3|medium-sized
CASSSTGSDTQYF
TGTGCCAGCAGCTCGACAGGGTCAGATACGCAGTATTTT
>TRBV7-2|-|TRBJ1-2|many
CASSLAPTDYGYTF
TGTGCCAGCAGCTTAGCCCCGACAGACTATGGCTACACCTTC
>TRBV5-1|TRBD2|TRBJ2-1|many
CASSPKAGTSSYNEQFF
TGCGCCAGCAGCCCCAAAGCGGGGACCAGCTCCTACAATGAGCAGTTCTTC
>TRBV6-5|TRBD2|TRBJ2-3|many
CASSWTSGGTDTQYF
TGTGCCAGCAGCTGGACTAGCGGGGGCACAGATACGCAGTATTTT
>TRBV3-1|TRBD2|TRBJ2-3|many
CASSRYSGLAGSDTQYF
TGTGCCAGCAGCCGTTATTCGGGACTAGCGGGGTCAGATACGCAGTATTTT
>TRBV12-3/TRBV12-4|TRBD2|TRBJ2-5|many
CASSTSVETQYF
TGTGCCAGCAGTACTAGCGTGGAGACCCAGTACTTC
>TRBV12-3/TRBV12-4|-|TRBJ1-5|many
CASSFGSNSNQPQHF
TGTGCCAGCAGTTTCGGATCTAATAGCAATCAGCCCCAGCATTTT
>TRBV9|-|TRBJ1-2|many
CASSVDPQGRFNYGYTF
TGTGCCAGCAGCGTAGATCCCCAGGGCCGTTTTAACTATGGCTACACCTTC
>TRBV12-3/TRBV12-4|-|TRBJ1-3|many
CASSPQSSSGNTIYF
TGTGCCAGCAGTCCACAATCGAGCTCTGGAAACACCATATATTTT
>TRBV3-1|TRBD1|TRBJ1-1|many
CASSRQGLNTEAFF
TGTGCCAGCAGTAGACAGGGCCTAAACACTGAAGCTTTCTTT
>TRBV20-1|-|TRBJ2-3|many
CSASPRTVFTDTQYF
TGCAGTGCTAGTCCCAGGACTGTCTTCACAGATACGCAGTATTTT
>TRBV12-3/TRBV12-4|-|TRBJ1-2|many
CASSPTGAYGYTF
TGTGCCAGCAGTCCGACAGGCGCCTATGGCTACACCTTC
>TRBV25-1|TRBD2|TRBJ2-3|many
CASSTLAGGADTQYF
TGTGCCAGCAGTACCCTAGCGGGGGGGGCAGATACGCAGTATTTT
>TRBV5-1|TRBD2|TRBJ2-1|-
CASSWGGAGDYNEQFF
TGCGCCAGCAGCTGGGGAGGGGCGGGGGACTACAATGAGCAGTTCTTC
>TRBV4-1|TRBD1|TRBJ2-3|many
CASSQDPTGGADTQYF
TGCGCCAGCAGCCAAGATCCAACAGGGGGAGCAGATACGCAGTATTTT
>TRBV4-3|-|TRBJ1-4|many
CASSQDWTQATNEKLFF
TGCGCCAGCAGCCAAGATTGGACACAAGCAACTAATGAAAAACTGTTTTTT
>TRBV7-2|-|TRBJ2-5|many
CASSWVETQYF
TGTGCCAGCAGCTGGGTGGAGACCCAGTACTTC
>TRBV5-1|-|TRBJ1-1|many
CASSPPSTEAFF
TGCGCCAGCAGTCCTCCCTCCACTGAAGCTTTCTTT
>TRBV9|-|TRBJ1-5|many
CASSVGGGGQPQHF
TGTGCCAGCAGCGTAGGGGGGGGAGGACAGCCCCAGCATTTT
>TRBV4-1|-|TRBJ2-4|many
CASSGTQLAKNIQYF
TGCGCCAGCAGCGGGACACAGTTAGCCAAAAACATTCAGTACTTC
>TRBV7-2|-|TRBJ1-6|many
CASTLDGNSPLHF
TGTGCCAGCACCCTAGACGGAAATTCACCCCTCCACTTT
>TRBV7-3|-|TRBJ1-6|few
CASSLSGRDSPLHF
TGTGCCAGCAGCTTAAGTGGACGTGATTCACCCCTCCACTTT
>TRBV7-2|-|TRBJ2-3|many
CASSSFEWTDTQYF
TGTGCCAGCAGCTCCTTTGAGTGGACAGATACGCAGTATTTT
>TRBV20-1|TRBD2|TRBJ2-5|many
CSALPPSGQETQYF
TGCAGTGCCTTACCTCCTAGCGGCCAAGAGACCCAGTACTTC
>TRBV7-8|-|TRBJ2-3|-
CASSLELGRTDTQYF
TGTGCCAGCAGCTTAGAGCTAGGGAGAACAGATACGCAGTATTTT
>TRBV20-1|TRBD2|TRBJ2-1|many
CSAPLAGGPGEQFF
TGCAGTGCCCCTCTGGCGGGGGGGCCGGGTGAGCAGTTCTTC
>TRBV20-1|-|TRBJ1-2|few
CSARDRRGIDGYTF
TGCAGTGCTAGAGATAGACGGGGAATTGATGGCTACACCTTC
>TRBV7-2|-|TRBJ1-4|many
CATRRQANEKLFF
TGTGCCACAAGAAGACAGGCGAATGAAAAACTGTTTTTT
>TRBV20-1|TRBD1|TRBJ2-3|many
CSARDWTGAGGTDTQYF
TGCAGTGCTAGAGATTGGACAGGGGCGGGTGGAACAGATACGCAGTATTTT
>TRBV5-1|-|TRBJ2-1|many
CASSFSPAPLGNEQFF
TGCGCCAGCAGCTTCAGTCCCGCCCCCCTGGGTAATGAGCAGTTCTTC
>TRBV20-1|-|TRBJ1-3|-
CSVLSQAGNTIYF
TGCAGTGTTTTATCCCAAGCTGGAAACACCATATATTTT
>TRBV18|-|TRBJ2-7|few
CASSPTGGEQYF
TGTGCCAGCTCACCGACTGGGGGAGAGCAGTACTTC
>TRBV15|TRBD1|TRBJ2-7|many
CATSGQGLSSYEQYF
TGTGCCACCAGCGGACAGGGACTTAGCTCCTACGAGCAGTACTTC
>TRBV6-1|TRBD2|TRBJ2-1|many
CASSEWSSGADWINEQFF
TGTGCCAGCAGTGAATGGTCTAGCGGGGCCGACTGGATCAATGAGCAGTTCTTC
>TRBV6-1|-|TRBJ2-3|-
CASRLQGGRTDTQYF
TGTGCCAGCAGACTACAGGGTGGGCGGACAGATACGCAGTATTTT
>TRBV27|-|TRBJ2-6|many
CASSFNIPGHGHYSGANVLTF
TGTGCCAGCAGTTTCAACATCCCGGGACACGGTCACTACTCTGGGGCCAACGTCCTGACTTTC
>TRBV27|-|TRBJ2-1|many
CASSLLGQGEFF
TGTGCCAGCAGTTTATTGGGGCAGGGTGAGTTCTTC
>TRBV5-1|-|TRBJ1-5|many
CASSLGISPNQPQHF
TGCGCCAGCAGCTTGGGAATTTCTCCCAATCAGCCCCAGCATTTT
>TRBV29-1|-|TRBJ1-1|many
CSVGTVPNTEAFF
TGCAGCGTTGGTACCGTACCTAACACTGAAGCTTTCTTT
>TRBV11-2|TRBD2|TRBJ2-1|many
CASSSVAGYNEQFF
TGTGCCAGCAGCTCGGTAGCGGGGTACAATGAGCAGTTCTTC
>TRBV5-4|-|TRBJ1-3|-
CASSFQGNTIYF
TGTGCCAGCAGCTTTCAGGGAAACACCATATATTTT
>TRBV5-1|TRBD1|TRBJ1-2|many
CASSSTTGDGYTF
TGCGCCAGCAGCTCCACGACAGGGGACGGCTACACCTTC
>TRBV7-2|TRBD1|TRBJ2-5|-
CASSLSTGVGQETQYF
TGTGCCAGCAGCTTGTCGACAGGGGTGGGGCAAGAGACCCAGTACTTC
>TRBV11-2|-|TRBJ1-2|-
CASSPQEYRGYTF
TGTGCCAGCAGCCCCCAGGAGTACCGCGGCTACACCTTC
>TRBV5-6|-|TRBJ2-7|-
CASSLRDNYEQYF
TGTGCCAGCAGCCTCCGGGACAACTACGAGCAGTACTTC
>TRBV29-1|TRBD2|TRBJ2-3|many
CSVGTSGASTDTQYF
TGCAGCGTTGGAACTAGCGGGGCGAGCACAGATACGCAGTATTTT
>TRBV7-2|TRBD1|TRBJ1-4|many
CASRLNRGRNEKLFF
TGTGCCAGCAGACTTAACAGGGGACGTAATGAAAAACTGTTTTTT
>TRBV12-3/TRBV12-4|-|TRBJ2-5|many
CASSSLGETQYF
TGTGCCAGCAGTTCCCTAGGGGAGACCCAGTACTTC
>TRBV7-2|-|TRBJ2-5|many
CASSLRGQETQYF
TGTGCCAGCAGCTTGAGGGGGCAAGAGACCCAGTACTTC
>TRBV24-1|TRBD2|TRBJ2-5|many
CAVNSGGLNQETQYF
TGTGCCGTCAATAGCGGGGGCCTTAATCAAGAGACCCAGTACTTC
>TRBV20-1|-|TRBJ1-2|many
CAASANGYTF
TGTGCGGCGTCTGCAAATGGCTACACCTTC
>TRBV7-7|TRBD2|TRBJ2-1|many
CASSPLGGGTYNEQFF
TGTGCCAGCAGCCCACTTGGCGGGGGAACCTACAATGAGCAGTTCTTC
>TRBV5-1|-|TRBJ1-1|many
CASSTNRVSSEAFF
TGCGCCAGCAGCACCAACAGGGTATCTAGTGAAGCTTTCTTT
>TRBV7-2|-|TRBJ2-3|many
CASSLVLNTRDTQYF
TGTGCCAGCAGCTTAGTATTGAACACCCGTGATACGCAGTATTTT
>TRBV4-3|-|TRBJ1-6|many
CASSQGAAGFNNSPLHF
TGCGCCAGCAGCCAAGGAGCGGCAGGGTTTAATAATTCACCCCTCCACTTT
>TRBV5-5|-|TRBJ1-3|many
CASSLVRNTIYF
TGTGCCAGCAGCTTAGTTCGGAACACCATATATTTT
>TRBV10-3|TRBD1|TRBJ1-2|-
CAFSFLLYRGKNYGYTF
TGTGCCTTCAGTTTCCTTCTCTACAGGGGGAAGAACTATGGCTACACCTTC
>TRBV9|-|TRBJ2-2|many
CASSVGGVRTGELFF
TGTGCCAGCAGCGTCGGCGGGGTAAGGACCGGGGAGCTGTTTTTT